Following are 20 T cell receptor beta chains from one sample sequenced in a study of blood T cells in healthy people across ages. Next came a second PCR, run for about 7 to 12 cycles, which used a sample-barcoded 5' primer along with a J-beta primer mix. One entry per CDR3 protein, called by TCRdb with MiXCR from the 5' RACE reads. This table holds around 780,000 distinct CDR3 sequences, 56% found once. The specimen was blood. The receptor set was obtained from a man in his forties or fifties in good health.

The CDR3 sequence: CASSSWDGSSYSPLHF. CDR3 sequence (DNA): TGTGCCAGCAGTTCATGGGACGGGAGCTCGTATTCACCCCTCCACTTT. The rearrangement uses TRBV28 and TRBJ1-6; the D gene is possibly TRBD1 (5 bases). The CDR3 loop spans 16 amino acids. CDR1 is MDHEN and CDR2 is SYDVKM in the germline V gene. V was pared by 4 bases and J by 8 bases, with 18 bases between.

This clonotype was picked up one time. The chain carries TRBV20-1 and TRBJ1-2; the D gene is possibly TRBD1 (5 bases). V dropped 1 base and J dropped 4 bases, with 10 bases sitting between them. CDR1 and CDR2 from the germline V gene are DFQATT and SNEGSKA (reference sequence). CDR3 length equals 13 residues. CDR3 in amino acids: CSARARGVYGYTF. The DNA for the CDR3 is TGCAGTGCTAGAGCCCGGGGGGTCTATGGCTACACCTTC.

This clonotype appeared a few times. The CDR3 is CASRSQHQGTTYEQYF. DNA of the CDR3: TGTGCCAGCAGAAGTCAGCACCAGGGGACTACCTACGAGCAGTACTTC. V is TRBV6-1 and J is TRBJ2-7, with a tentative D call TRBD2 (7 bases). This CDR3 has 16 amino acids. The germline V gene encodes CDR1 MNHNS and CDR2 SASEGT. V gave up 6 bases and J gave up 2 bases, with 20 bases separating them.

This clonotype has only a few counts. V gene TRBV28 combines with J gene TRBJ2-7; D not resolved. The CDR3 is 15 amino acids. Trimming shortened V by 3 bases and J by 0 bases, and 12 bases separated the two germline ends. CDR1 is MDHEN, CDR2 SYDVKM, per germline. CDR3 bases: TGTGCCAGCAGTTTTGTGGCAGGAAGCTCCTACGAGCAGTACTTC. This translates into CASSFVAGSSYEQYF.

The rearrangement joins TRBV7-2 to TRBJ2-3, with no clear D. The CDR3 is 13 amino acids. Germline assignment: CDR1 SGHTA and CDR2 FQGNSA. The germline V and J ends were trimmed by 1 base and 7 bases, with 9 bases remaining between them. The CDR3 protein is CASSLDGRNTQYF. In DNA form, the CDR3 reads TGTGCCAGCAGCTTAGACGGCAGGAATACGCAGTATTTT.

Details on this clonotype: A much larger clone lies one base from this, so it may be a read error. The chain has TRBV7-9 and TRBJ2-7; the D gene is possibly TRBD1 (5 bases). This CDR3 has 14 amino acids. Germline V CDR1 and CDR2: SEHNR, FQNEAQ (reference sequence). The CDR3 protein is CASGLGLGPYEQYF. The CDR3 nucleotides read TGTGCCAGCGGCTTGGGCCTGGGGCCCTACGAGCAGTACTTC.

Points on this clonotype: The junction and the germline gene differ at one end; a read error may be behind it. This chain uses TRBV7-2 with TRBJ2-1; 7 positions match TRBD1. Germline lookup yields CDR1 SGHTA and CDR2 FQGNSA. CDR3 length equals 15 residues. Here the CDR3 reads CASSLAGGKYSEQFF. In nucleotides, the CDR3 is TGTGCCAGCAGCTTAGCAGGGGGCAAATACAGTGAGCAGTTCTTC. Drawing the rest from reference TRBV7-2 and TRBJ2-1, the complete variable domain is GAGVSQSPSNKVTEKGKDVELRCDPISGHTALYWYRQSLGQGLEFLIYFQGNSAPDKSGLPSDRFSAERTGGSVSTLTIQRTQQEDSAVYLCASSLAGGKYSEQFFGPGTRLTVL.

This chain uses TRBV4-1 with TRBJ2-4, with 8 positions matching TRBD2. The end of the DNA is better explained by TRBJ2-7, so the J call may be wrong. The CDR3 loop spans 13 amino acids. Germline assignment: CDR1 MGHRA and CDR2 YSYEKL. CDR3 in amino acids: CASSPVAGSEQYF. The CDR3 DNA reads TGCGCCAGCAGCCCCGTAGCGGGGAGCGAGCAGTACTTC.

The rearrangement joins TRBV24-1 to TRBJ2-1, with 7 nucleotides matching TRBD2. The trim removed 5 bases at V and 4 bases at J, leaving 7 bases unmatched. Per germline, CDR1 KGHDR and CDR2 SFDVKD. The CDR3 sequence is 15 residues long. The CDR3 bases are TGTGCCACCAGTGGGCCTAGCGGAGATTACAATGAGCAGTTCTTC. Translation: CATSGPSGDYNEQFF.

The chain has TRBV7-6 and TRBJ2-7; TRBD1 matches at 7 bases. The CDR3 extends over 16 amino acids. Unmatched junction bases numbered 16, after V lost 4 bases and J lost 7 bases. In germline, CDR1 is SGHVS, CDR2 FNYEAQ. CDR3 DNA sequence: TGTGCCAGCAGCTCTATTCAGGGGGTTTCCTACAATGAGCAGTACTTC. Protein product: CASSSIQGVSYNEQYF. The whole variable domain, remainder taken from reference TRBV7-6 and TRBJ2-7, is GAGVSQSPRYKVTKRGQDVALRCDPISGHVSLYWYRQALGQGPEFLTYFNYEAQQDKSGLPNDRFSAERPEGSISTLTIQRTEQRDSAMYRCASSSIQGVSYNEQYFGPGTRLTVT.

This chain connects TRBV5-1 to TRBJ1-2; D is unclear. The V gene's germline CDR1 is SGHRS and CDR2 YFSETQ. Trimming took off 5 bases at V and 2 bases at J, with 19 bases between the two ends. This CDR3 is built from 16 residues. As DNA, the CDR3 is TGCGCCAGCAGGCCGAACATAGGATCTCCGAACTATGGCTACACCTTC. This sequence encodes CASRPNIGSPNYGYTF.

A few counts support this clonotype. The chain has TRBV5-1 and TRBJ1-1; D is unclear. CDR1 SGHRS and CDR2 YFSETQ come from the germline V gene. The V gene lost 1 base and the J gene lost 2 bases, with 9 bases spanning the gap. The CDR3 is 14 residues long. The CDR3 reads CASSLSLENTEAFF. CDR3 nucleotides: TGCGCCAGCAGCTTGAGTCTGGAAAACACTGAAGCTTTCTTT. The whole variable domain, filled in from reference TRBV5-1 and TRBJ1-1, reads KAGVTQTPRYLIKTRGQQVTLSCSPISGHRSVSWYQQTPGQGLQFLFEYFSETQRNKGNFPGRFSGRQFSNSRSEMNVSTLELGDSALYLCASSLSLENTEAFFGQGTRLTVV.

This clonotype appeared a few times. The chain joins TRBV7-3 to TRBJ2-3; 12 nucleotides match TRBD2. CDR1 is SGHTA, CDR2 FQGTGA, per germline. The CDR3 has 16 amino acids. V shed 4 bases, J shed 2 bases, and the junction held 4 bases outside the gene matches. CDR3 in DNA: TGTGCCAGCAGCTCCGGACTAGCGGGGCTCACAGATACGCAGTATTTT. Its translation: CASSSGLAGLTDTQYF.

The J gene is TRBJ2-4, the V gene TRBV5-8, with TRBD1 matching 9 bases. This CDR3 comprises 15 residues. Germline-derived CDR1 and CDR2 are SGHTS and YDEGEE. With 3 bases clipped from V and 3 bases from J, the junction kept 4 bases outside the gene matches. The CDR3 region has the DNA TGTGCCAGCAGCTCGGGGACAGGGATCAAAAACATTCAGTACTTC. This sequence encodes CASSSGTGIKNIQYF. Drawing the rest from reference TRBV5-8 and TRBJ2-4, the complete variable domain is EAGVTQSPTHLIKTRGQQATLRCSPISGHTSVYWYQQALGLGLQFLLWYDEGEERNRGNFPPRFSGRQFPNYSSELNVNALELEDSALYLCASSSGTGIKNIQYFGAGTRLSVL.

This clonotype was picked up a small number of times. V is TRBV12-3 or TRBV12-4 and J is TRBJ1-1, with 8 bases identical to TRBD1. The trim removed 10 bases at V and 0 bases at J, leaving 10 bases unmatched. This CDR3 is 15 amino acids long. CDR3 bases: TGTGCCACCACACCGACAGGGGCTCTGAACACTGAAGCTTTCTTT. Translated: CATTPTGALNTEAFF.

The chain joins TRBV5-6 to TRBJ1-2, with a weak D call TRBD1 (6 bases). The germline V gene has CDR1 SGHDT and CDR2 YYEEEE. Trimming cost V 4 bases and J 0 bases, with 19 bases left between them. CDR3 length: 17 amino acids. The CDR3 here is CASSPTNDRLANYGYTF. Written as DNA, the CDR3 is TGTGCCAGCAGCCCAACGAACGACAGGCTAGCTAACTATGGCTACACCTTC.

The J gene is TRBJ2-5, the V gene TRBV6-2 or TRBV6-3; D is perhaps TRBD2 (5 bases). CDR1 MNHEY and CDR2 SVGEGT come from the germline V gene. The length of the CDR3 is 17 residues. The V end lost 6 bases, the J end lost 4 bases, and 24 bases lay between the germline ends. CDR3 amino acids: CASRPKYPDYMGETQYF. The CDR3 nucleotides read TGTGCCAGCAGACCGAAATATCCCGACTATATGGGAGAGACCCAGTACTTC.

This chain joins TRBV7-2 and TRBJ2-4, with D unresolved. The CDR3 is made up of 18 amino acids. Trimming pared 2 bases from V and 1 base from J, leaving 18 bases between. The germline CDR1 and CDR2 sequences are SGHTA and FQGNSA. The CDR3 region has the DNA TGTGCCAGCAGCTTACGGGTGGGCAGTTCGTTGGCCAAAAACATTCAGTACTTC. Amino acids: CASSLRVGSSLAKNIQYF.

Notes on this clonotype: Given a much more abundant clone one base away, this may be a read error. The genes are TRBV27 and TRBJ1-1; D is undetermined. Per germline, CDR1 MNHEY and CDR2 SMNVEV (reference sequence). The length of the CDR3 is 14 residues. V was cut by 3 bases and J by 5 bases, with 13 bases left in between. The CDR3 here is CASSFLGIGTEAFF. Here the CDR3 DNA reads TGTGCCAGCAGTTTTCTGGGTATTGGGACTGAAGCTTTCTTT.

This clonotype was counted between two and nine times. This chain links TRBV14 with TRBJ2-1, with 8 bases that match TRBD2. Trimming at V came to 5 bases and at J to 9 bases, leaving 12 bases not matched to a gene. This CDR3 is built from 15 residues. CDR1 and CDR2 from the germline V gene are SGHDN and FVKESK. The CDR3 is CASSLSYSGIGEQFF. The DNA for the CDR3 is TGTGCCAGCAGCTTATCTTATAGCGGGATTGGTGAGCAGTTCTTC.